The clone carrying this TCR beta chain was picked up one time. The antigen is not known. Clones were read by immunoSEQ multiplex PCR, and TCRdb kept only the in-frame ones, dropping some. In the table there are fewer than 110,000 clones, 70% to 90% of which are singletons. These data are taken from a study of T cell responses to AZD1222 COVID-19 vaccine. Points from the study as a whole: Only a handful of AZD1222 recipients, roughly 6 in all, had baseline seropositivity. Spike-spanning, vaccine-associated CD4 TCRs were dominant at 160-218 and 743-854. Two AZD1222 administrations were followed by greater Spike-specific TCR breadth and depth.

V shed 1 base and J 3 bases; nucleotides not matched to a gene: 5. The CDR3 spans 16 residues. CDR1 LGHNA and CDR2 YSLEER come from the germline V gene. The chain carries TRBV4-3 and TRBJ2-7, with 11 nucleotides matching TRBD1. This specimen consisted of peripheral blood, obtained 28 days after the second AZD1222 dose. The TCR comes from an adult who received the AZD1222 COVID-19 vaccine. The CDR3 spells CASSQGSGTGGYEQYF. CDR3 DNA sequence: TGCGCCAGCAGCCAAGGGTCCGGGACAGGGGGCTACGAGCAGTACTTC.